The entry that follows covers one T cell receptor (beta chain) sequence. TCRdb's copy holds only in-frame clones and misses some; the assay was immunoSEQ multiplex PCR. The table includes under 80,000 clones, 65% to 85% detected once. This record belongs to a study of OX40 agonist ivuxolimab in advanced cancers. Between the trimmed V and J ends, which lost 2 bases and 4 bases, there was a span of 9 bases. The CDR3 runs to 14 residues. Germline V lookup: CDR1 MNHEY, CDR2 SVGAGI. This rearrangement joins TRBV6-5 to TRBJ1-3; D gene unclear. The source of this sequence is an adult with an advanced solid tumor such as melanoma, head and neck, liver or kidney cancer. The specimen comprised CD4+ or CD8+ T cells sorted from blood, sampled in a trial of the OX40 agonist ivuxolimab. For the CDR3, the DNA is TGTGCCAGCAGTTACCTCGGAGGAGGAAACACCATATATTTT. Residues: CASSYLGGGNTIYF.